These T cell receptor beta chains were read from a single sample in a study of T-cell reconstitution after alpha-beta-depleted transplantation in children. TCRdb reprocessed the PCR reads via MiXCR and lists one record per CDR3 protein. The sample has roughly 500,000 distinct CDR3 sequences, 8% to 11% seen once. The specimen comprised PBMCs, sampled before TCRalphabeta/CD19-depleted stem cell transplant. These receptors originate from a child younger than 10 with inherited bone marrow failure, due to receive a stem cell transplant. Each CDR3 is given with its conserved first and last residue. The order of the fields is CDR3 length, V gene, D gene, J gene, clone size, CDR3 DNA, CDR3 protein. The D gene is left open where the match is weak. Size is stated for part of the rows, as once, few or many counts, or as a class when the clone is expanded.

CDR3 length: 15
V gene: TRBV4-2
D gene: -
J gene: TRBJ1-4
clone size: many
CDR3 DNA: TGTGCCAGCAGCCAAGACGGGGCCAGGGGTGAAAAACTGTTTTTT
CDR3 protein: CASSQDGARGEKLFF

CDR3 length: 13
V gene: TRBV20-1
D gene: -
J gene: TRBJ2-4
clone size: many
CDR3 DNA: TGCAGTGCTAGAGATGGAGTGCTAAACATTCAGTACTTC
CDR3 protein: CSARDGVLNIQYF

CDR3 length: 14
V gene: TRBV7-2
D gene: -
J gene: TRBJ2-1
clone size: -
CDR3 DNA: TGTGCCAGCAGCCACCCCCGGGACTACAATGAGCAGTTCTTC
CDR3 protein: CASSHPRDYNEQFF

CDR3 length: 18
V gene: TRBV15
D gene: TRBD2
J gene: TRBJ2-2
clone size: many
CDR3 DNA: TGTGCCACCAGCAGAGATCTCAGACTAGCGGGGGACACCGGGGAGCTGTTTTTT
CDR3 protein: CATSRDLRLAGDTGELFF

CDR3 length: 15
V gene: TRBV7-2
D gene: TRBD1
J gene: TRBJ2-2
clone size: many
CDR3 DNA: TGTGCCAGCAGCCCCTGGACAGGGGGGCACGGGGAGCTGTTTTTT
CDR3 protein: CASSPWTGGHGELFF

CDR3 length: 15
V gene: TRBV3-1
D gene: TRBD2
J gene: TRBJ2-2
clone size: many
CDR3 DNA: TGTGCCAGCAGCTACCTAGCGGGAGGGGCCGGGGAGCTGTTTTTT
CDR3 protein: CASSYLAGGAGELFF

CDR3 length: 16
V gene: TRBV7-9
D gene: -
J gene: TRBJ2-7
clone size: many
CDR3 DNA: TGTGCCAGCAGTTCACCTCAGGGGCTTAGCCCCTACGAGCAGTACTTC
CDR3 protein: CASSSPQGLSPYEQYF

CDR3 length: 14
V gene: TRBV5-5
D gene: -
J gene: TRBJ2-1
clone size: many
CDR3 DNA: TGTGCCAGCAGTTTGTGGGCGGAATACAATGAGCAGTTCTTC
CDR3 protein: CASSLWAEYNEQFF

CDR3 length: 14
V gene: TRBV6-2/TRBV6-3
D gene: -
J gene: TRBJ2-1
clone size: few
CDR3 DNA: TGTGCCAGCAGTTCATCGGGGTGGGCCAATGAGCAGTTCTTC
CDR3 protein: CASSSSGWANEQFF

CDR3 length: 12
V gene: TRBV7-9
D gene: -
J gene: TRBJ2-7
clone size: many
CDR3 DNA: TGTGCCAGCAGCTTCGGCGAGGGATTGCAGTACTTC
CDR3 protein: CASSFGEGLQYF

CDR3 length: 15
V gene: TRBV7-2
D gene: -
J gene: TRBJ2-7
clone size: many
CDR3 DNA: TGTGCCAGCAGCTTAGCGGGCGGGAAATCCTACGAGCAGTACTTC
CDR3 protein: CASSLAGGKSYEQYF

CDR3 length: 18
V gene: TRBV7-9
D gene: -
J gene: TRBJ2-6
clone size: -
CDR3 DNA: TGTGCCAGCAGCCATAACGGGGCTGGAAGCTCTGGGGCCAACGTCCTGACTTTC
CDR3 protein: CASSHNGAGSSGANVLTF

CDR3 length: 17
V gene: TRBV30
D gene: -
J gene: TRBJ1-5
clone size: -
CDR3 DNA: TGTGCCTGGAGCCTATCGTACGGCCGAGGGAGCAATCAGCCCCAGCATTTT
CDR3 protein: CAWSLSYGRGSNQPQHF

CDR3 length: 11
V gene: TRBV11-2
D gene: -
J gene: TRBJ2-1
clone size: many
CDR3 DNA: TGTGCCAGCAGTTATTCTGCTGAGCAGTTCTTC
CDR3 protein: CASSYSAEQFF

CDR3 length: 16
V gene: TRBV30
D gene: -
J gene: TRBJ2-1
clone size: many
CDR3 DNA: TGTGCCTGGAGTGGGGTTGGTGCGAGGGAATACAATGAGCAGTTCTTC
CDR3 protein: CAWSGVGAREYNEQFF

CDR3 length: 15
V gene: TRBV7-8
D gene: -
J gene: TRBJ2-7
clone size: many
CDR3 DNA: TGTGCCAGCAGCTCCGAGTCGGCAGGCCCTTACGAGCAGTACTTC
CDR3 protein: CASSSESAGPYEQYF

CDR3 length: 14
V gene: TRBV20-1
D gene: -
J gene: TRBJ2-7
clone size: few
CDR3 DNA: TGCAGCGCCGCCCCGCCGTCCGGGAGATACGAGCAGTACTTC
CDR3 protein: CSAAPPSGRYEQYF

CDR3 length: 14
V gene: TRBV28
D gene: -
J gene: TRBJ2-7
clone size: many
CDR3 DNA: TGTGCCAGCAGTTTAATAGGGGGTTACTACGAGCAGTACTTC
CDR3 protein: CASSLIGGYYEQYF

CDR3 length: 13
V gene: TRBV24-1
D gene: -
J gene: TRBJ1-1
clone size: many
CDR3 DNA: TGTGCCACCAGTGATTCAATGCGCACTGAAGCTTTCTTT
CDR3 protein: CATSDSMRTEAFF

CDR3 length: 15
V gene: TRBV9
D gene: -
J gene: TRBJ2-1
clone size: few
CDR3 DNA: TGTGCCAGCAGCGTAGATGGTGGGACCTACAATGAGCAGTTCTTC
CDR3 protein: CASSVDGGTYNEQFF

CDR3 length: 16
V gene: TRBV5-8
D gene: -
J gene: TRBJ1-6
clone size: many
CDR3 DNA: TGTGCCAGCAGCCTCATTTTCTTGGGGACGGGATCACCCCTCCACTTT
CDR3 protein: CASSLIFLGTGSPLHF

CDR3 length: 13
V gene: TRBV29-1
D gene: -
J gene: TRBJ2-1
clone size: many
CDR3 DNA: TGCAGCGTTGAAGATCGACAGAGGGATGAGCAGTTCTTC
CDR3 protein: CSVEDRQRDEQFF

CDR3 length: 17
V gene: TRBV4-1
D gene: TRBD2
J gene: TRBJ2-2
clone size: many
CDR3 DNA: TGCGCCAGCAGCCAAGATAGGCTAGCGGGGCACACCGGGGAGCTGTTTTTT
CDR3 protein: CASSQDRLAGHTGELFF

CDR3 length: 16
V gene: TRBV7-9
D gene: TRBD1
J gene: TRBJ2-1
clone size: many
CDR3 DNA: TGTGCCAGCAGCCGGGACAGGGGCGTGTCCTACAATGAGCAGTTCTTC
CDR3 protein: CASSRDRGVSYNEQFF

CDR3 length: 15
V gene: TRBV27
D gene: TRBD2
J gene: TRBJ2-7
clone size: few
CDR3 DNA: TGTGCCAGCAGTACACGGGGCGGGAGGACCTACGAGCAGTACTTC
CDR3 protein: CASSTRGGRTYEQYF

CDR3 length: 16
V gene: TRBV5-6
D gene: TRBD1
J gene: TRBJ1-1
clone size: few
CDR3 DNA: TGTGCCAGCAGCCCACTGGATCGGGACAGGGAACCTGAAGCTTTCTTT
CDR3 protein: CASSPLDRDREPEAFF

CDR3 length: 15
V gene: TRBV4-1
D gene: TRBD2
J gene: TRBJ2-3
clone size: few
CDR3 DNA: TGCGCCAGCAGCCAAACCGGACTAGCGGTAGATACGCAGTATTTT
CDR3 protein: CASSQTGLAVDTQYF

CDR3 length: 16
V gene: TRBV4-2
D gene: -
J gene: TRBJ1-1
clone size: many
CDR3 DNA: TGTGCCAGCAGCCAAGACCCCGGCTCAATGAACACTGAAGCTTTCTTT
CDR3 protein: CASSQDPGSMNTEAFF

CDR3 length: 14
V gene: TRBV20-1
D gene: -
J gene: TRBJ1-2
clone size: few
CDR3 DNA: TGCAGTGCTACCCGTGCCAGTTTAAACTATGGCTACACCTTC
CDR3 protein: CSATRASLNYGYTF

CDR3 length: 14
V gene: TRBV9
D gene: -
J gene: TRBJ2-7
clone size: many
CDR3 DNA: TGTGCCAGCAGCGTAGGGGCCCCGGACTTGGAGCAGTACTTC
CDR3 protein: CASSVGAPDLEQYF

CDR3 length: 15
V gene: TRBV20-1
D gene: TRBD2
J gene: TRBJ2-1
clone size: many
CDR3 DNA: TGCAGTGCTAGCCCTCTAGCGGGAGGGGACAATGAGCAGTTCTTC
CDR3 protein: CSASPLAGGDNEQFF

CDR3 length: 14
V gene: TRBV25-1
D gene: -
J gene: TRBJ2-6
clone size: many
CDR3 DNA: TGTGCCAGCAGTGCCCACTCTGGGGCCAACGTCCTGACTTTC
CDR3 protein: CASSAHSGANVLTF

CDR3 length: 19
V gene: TRBV7-6
D gene: TRBD2
J gene: TRBJ2-1
clone size: many
CDR3 DNA: TGTGCCAGCAGCTTGTACACCGGGACTAGCGGGAGTTCCTACAATGAGCAGTTCTTC
CDR3 protein: CASSLYTGTSGSSYNEQFF

CDR3 length: 15
V gene: TRBV7-9
D gene: -
J gene: TRBJ1-1
clone size: many
CDR3 DNA: TGTGCCAGCAGCCTTGTTAGGGGGATGAACACTGAAGCTTTCTTT
CDR3 protein: CASSLVRGMNTEAFF

CDR3 length: 12
V gene: TRBV6-5
D gene: -
J gene: TRBJ2-7
clone size: -
CDR3 DNA: TGTGCCAGCAGGAAATTAGGAGACGAGCAGTACTTC
CDR3 protein: CASRKLGDEQYF

CDR3 length: 13
V gene: TRBV11-2
D gene: -
J gene: TRBJ2-1
clone size: many
CDR3 DNA: TGTGCCAGCAGCTTAGCGGAGCTCAATGAGCAGTTCTTC
CDR3 protein: CASSLAELNEQFF

CDR3 length: 18
V gene: TRBV5-6
D gene: TRBD2
J gene: TRBJ2-1
clone size: many
CDR3 DNA: TGTGCCAGCAGCTTGTTTATGGCTAGCGGGAGACCCTACAATGAGCAGTTCTTC
CDR3 protein: CASSLFMASGRPYNEQFF

CDR3 length: 15
V gene: TRBV2
D gene: -
J gene: TRBJ2-5
clone size: -
CDR3 DNA: TGTGCCAGCAGTAGGGCTCCTGGGAGCGAAGAGACCCAGTACTTC
CDR3 protein: CASSRAPGSEETQYF

CDR3 length: 15
V gene: TRBV20-1
D gene: TRBD1
J gene: TRBJ2-5
clone size: many
CDR3 DNA: TGCAGTGCCACACCCCCGGGACAGGCCTGGGAGACCCAGTACTTC
CDR3 protein: CSATPPGQAWETQYF

CDR3 length: 14
V gene: TRBV30
D gene: -
J gene: TRBJ1-2
clone size: many
CDR3 DNA: TGTGCCTGGAGTATCACAGGGAATTGGTATGGCTACACCTTC
CDR3 protein: CAWSITGNWYGYTF

CDR3 length: 13
V gene: TRBV28
D gene: -
J gene: TRBJ2-1
clone size: many
CDR3 DNA: TGTGCCAGCAGGGAGCAGGATAAGAGTGAGCAGTTCTTC
CDR3 protein: CASREQDKSEQFF

CDR3 length: 14
V gene: TRBV20-1
D gene: -
J gene: TRBJ1-3
clone size: many
CDR3 DNA: TGCAGTGCTAGAGATTCGGGATCCGGAAACACCATATATTTT
CDR3 protein: CSARDSGSGNTIYF

CDR3 length: 14
V gene: TRBV29-1
D gene: -
J gene: TRBJ2-3
clone size: many
CDR3 DNA: TGCAGCGTTGTGGGCTGGGTCCCAACAGATACGCAGTATTTT
CDR3 protein: CSVVGWVPTDTQYF

CDR3 length: 15
V gene: TRBV5-5
D gene: -
J gene: TRBJ2-1
clone size: -
CDR3 DNA: TGTGCCAGCAGCCCCTTGGCTAGCTCCTACAATGAGCAGTTCTTC
CDR3 protein: CASSPLASSYNEQFF

CDR3 length: 19
V gene: TRBV11-2
D gene: TRBD2
J gene: TRBJ2-2
clone size: many
CDR3 DNA: TGTGCCAGCAGCTTCCTCGGACTAGCGGGAGTTTCGAACACCGGGGAGCTGTTTTTT
CDR3 protein: CASSFLGLAGVSNTGELFF

CDR3 length: 15
V gene: TRBV9
D gene: TRBD2
J gene: TRBJ2-1
clone size: many
CDR3 DNA: TGTGCCAGCAGCGTAGGTGGGACTAGTCCAAATGAGCAGTTCTTC
CDR3 protein: CASSVGGTSPNEQFF

CDR3 length: 15
V gene: TRBV4-1
D gene: -
J gene: TRBJ2-2
clone size: -
CDR3 DNA: TGCGCCAGCAGCCTCCGGGACCCTATTGCCGGGGAGCTGTTTTTT
CDR3 protein: CASSLRDPIAGELFF

CDR3 length: 15
V gene: TRBV11-2
D gene: TRBD2
J gene: TRBJ2-3
clone size: many
CDR3 DNA: TGTGCCAGCAGCTTTACTAGCGGGAGGACAGATACGCAGTATTTT
CDR3 protein: CASSFTSGRTDTQYF

CDR3 length: 12
V gene: TRBV12-5
D gene: -
J gene: TRBJ2-3
clone size: many
CDR3 DNA: TGTGCTAGTGGGAATCGAGGCGATACGCAGTATTTT
CDR3 protein: CASGNRGDTQYF

CDR3 length: 12
V gene: TRBV27
D gene: -
J gene: TRBJ1-4
clone size: many
CDR3 DNA: TGTGCCACAGGGGAGTACGGTGAAAAACTGTTTTTT
CDR3 protein: CATGEYGEKLFF

CDR3 length: 17
V gene: TRBV4-3
D gene: -
J gene: TRBJ1-4
clone size: many
CDR3 DNA: TGCGCCAGCAGCCAAGTTTTCGGACAGTCAACTAATGAAAAACTGTTTTTT
CDR3 protein: CASSQVFGQSTNEKLFF

CDR3 length: 14
V gene: TRBV19
D gene: -
J gene: TRBJ2-3
clone size: -
CDR3 DNA: TGTGCCAGTAGTCGGCTAGCCATCACAGATACGCAGTATTTT
CDR3 protein: CASSRLAITDTQYF

CDR3 length: 18
V gene: TRBV27
D gene: -
J gene: TRBJ2-4
clone size: many
CDR3 DNA: TGTGCCAGCAGTTTATCCCCTGGGGTAGCTGCAACCAAAAACATTCAGTACTTC
CDR3 protein: CASSLSPGVAATKNIQYF

CDR3 length: 14
V gene: TRBV18
D gene: TRBD1
J gene: TRBJ2-7
clone size: many
CDR3 DNA: TGTGCCAGCTCGCCCGGGACAGGGTTCTACGAGCAGTACTTC
CDR3 protein: CASSPGTGFYEQYF

CDR3 length: 14
V gene: TRBV7-9
D gene: TRBD1
J gene: TRBJ2-7
clone size: few
CDR3 DNA: TGTGCCAGCAGCCTAGTGGACAGGGGGCACGAGCAGTACTTC
CDR3 protein: CASSLVDRGHEQYF

CDR3 length: 15
V gene: TRBV5-1
D gene: TRBD1
J gene: TRBJ2-7
clone size: many
CDR3 DNA: TGCGCCAGCAGCTTCGCGTCCGGGACAGGGGTCGAGCAGTACTTC
CDR3 protein: CASSFASGTGVEQYF

CDR3 length: 16
V gene: TRBV5-6
D gene: TRBD2
J gene: TRBJ2-1
clone size: -
CDR3 DNA: TGTGCCAGCAGTGCTCTGACTAGCGGGAGAATGGATGAGCAGTTCTTC
CDR3 protein: CASSALTSGRMDEQFF